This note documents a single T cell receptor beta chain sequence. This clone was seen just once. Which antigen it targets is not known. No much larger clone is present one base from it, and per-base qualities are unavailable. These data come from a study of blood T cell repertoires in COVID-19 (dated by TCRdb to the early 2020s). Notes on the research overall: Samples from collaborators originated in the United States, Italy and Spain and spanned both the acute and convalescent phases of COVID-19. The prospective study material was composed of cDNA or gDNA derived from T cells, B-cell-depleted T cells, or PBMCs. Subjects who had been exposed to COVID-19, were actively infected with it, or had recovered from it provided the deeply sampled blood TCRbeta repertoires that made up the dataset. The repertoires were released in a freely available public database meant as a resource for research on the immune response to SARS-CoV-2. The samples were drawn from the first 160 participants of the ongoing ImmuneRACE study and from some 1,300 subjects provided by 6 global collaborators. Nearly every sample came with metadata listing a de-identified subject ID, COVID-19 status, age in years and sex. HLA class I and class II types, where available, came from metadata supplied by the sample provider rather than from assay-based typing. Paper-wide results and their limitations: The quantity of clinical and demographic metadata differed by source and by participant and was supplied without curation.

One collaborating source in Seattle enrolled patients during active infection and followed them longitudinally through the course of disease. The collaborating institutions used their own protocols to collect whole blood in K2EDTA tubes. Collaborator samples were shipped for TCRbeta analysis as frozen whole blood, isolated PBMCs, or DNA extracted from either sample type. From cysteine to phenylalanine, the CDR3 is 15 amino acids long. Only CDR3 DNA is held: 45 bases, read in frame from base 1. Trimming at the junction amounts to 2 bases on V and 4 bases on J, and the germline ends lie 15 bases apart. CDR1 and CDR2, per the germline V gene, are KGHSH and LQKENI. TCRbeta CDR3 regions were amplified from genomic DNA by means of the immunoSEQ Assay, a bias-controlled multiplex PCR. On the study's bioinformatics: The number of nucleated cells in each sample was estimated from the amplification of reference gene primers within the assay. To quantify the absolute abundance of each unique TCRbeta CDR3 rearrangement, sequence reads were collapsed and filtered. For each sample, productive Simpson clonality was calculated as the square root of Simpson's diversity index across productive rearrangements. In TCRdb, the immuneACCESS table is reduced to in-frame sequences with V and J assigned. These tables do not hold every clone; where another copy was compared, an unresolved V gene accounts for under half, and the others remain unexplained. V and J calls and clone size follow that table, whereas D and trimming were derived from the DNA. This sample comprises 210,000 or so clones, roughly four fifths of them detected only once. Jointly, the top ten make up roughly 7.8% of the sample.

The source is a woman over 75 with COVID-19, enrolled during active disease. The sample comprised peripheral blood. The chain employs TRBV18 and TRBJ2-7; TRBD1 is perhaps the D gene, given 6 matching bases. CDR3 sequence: CASSPGIGQSYEQYF. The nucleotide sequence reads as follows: TGTGCCAGCTCACCAGGCATCGGACAGTCATACGAGCAGTACTTC. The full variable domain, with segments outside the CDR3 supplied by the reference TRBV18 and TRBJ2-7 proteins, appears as NAGVMQNPRHLVRRRGQEARLRCSPMKGHSHVYWYRQLPEEGLKFMVYLQKENIIDESGMPKERFSAEFPKEGPSILRIQQVVRGDSAAYFCASSPGIGQSYEQYFGPGTRLTVT.